This T cell receptor (beta chain) was recorded in a study of blood T cells in healthy people across ages. It was with a sample-barcoded 5' primer and a J-beta primer mix that a second PCR of roughly 6 to 11 cycles was run. TCRdb ran MiXCR on the 5' RACE reads and lists one entry per CDR3 protein. The data show about a million distinct CDR3 sequences, 45% to 50% seen once. Each donor's blood draw was 8.5 to 10 milliliters of peripheral blood. The germline V gene encodes CDR1 SGHTA and CDR2 FQGNSA. There are 15 residues in the CDR3. The genes are TRBV7-2 and TRBJ2-1, with 10 positions matching TRBD2. TRBJ2-7 explains the end of the DNA better; the J call may be wrong. Sequenced input: blood. This receptor was obtained from a man between 25 and 39 years old in good health. The CDR3 nucleotides are TGTGCCAGCAGAGTGGGGACTAGCGTCTACAATGAGCAGTACTTC. It is translated as CASRVGTSVYNEQYF.